Sequencing of this TCR beta chain was carried out in a study of identical twins. Study-wide results and limits: Models underestimated out-of-frame TCR alpha sharing in monozygotic twins.

In TCRdb, the 5' RACE reads were re-called with MiXCR into one record per CDR3 protein. The table has about 520,000 distinct CDR3 sequences, roughly a fifth seen once. Germline V gives CDR1 GTSNPN, CDR2 SVGIG (reference sequence). The CDR3 extends over 13 amino acids. Trimming took 4 bases from V and 1 from J, leaving 10 bases between them. Regarding this clonotype: Its antigen is unknown.

These data were also reused for a study on T cells expressing NK-cell markers. Per that paper: Serological testing identified most of the eight sequenced donors as HCMV-seropositive and one as seronegative. About 1.0-7.5% of CD8+ T cells in over 5 donors belonged to dominant NKG2C+ clonotypes. Also leading the CD3+CD56-NKG2C+ fraction in several donors were these clonotypes.

Sequenced input: CD4+ T cells sorted from blood. V usage is TRBV30 and J usage is TRBJ2-5; the D is unclear. This sequence was found in a woman aged 18-35 years in good health. In DNA, the CDR3 is TGTGCCTGGACGTTCGGCTTCCAAGAGACCCAGTACTTC. It encodes CAWTFGFQETQYF.